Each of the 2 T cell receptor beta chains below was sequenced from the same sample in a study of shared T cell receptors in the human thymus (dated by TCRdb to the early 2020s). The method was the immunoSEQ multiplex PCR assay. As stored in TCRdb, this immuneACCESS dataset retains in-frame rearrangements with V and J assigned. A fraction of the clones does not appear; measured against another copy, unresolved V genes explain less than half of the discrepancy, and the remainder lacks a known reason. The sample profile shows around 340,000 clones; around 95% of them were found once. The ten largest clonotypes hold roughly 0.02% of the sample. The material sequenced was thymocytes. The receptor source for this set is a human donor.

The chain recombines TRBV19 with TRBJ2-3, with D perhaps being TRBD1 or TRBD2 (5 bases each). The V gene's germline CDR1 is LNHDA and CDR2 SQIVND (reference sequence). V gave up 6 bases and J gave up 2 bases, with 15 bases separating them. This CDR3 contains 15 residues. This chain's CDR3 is CASSLPGTFTDTQYF. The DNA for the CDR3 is TGTGCCAGTAGCCTTCCCGGGACCTTCACAGATACGCAGTATTTT.

CDR3 loop: CASSCQGTDNEQFF. In DNA, the CDR3 is TGTGCCAGCAGTTGTCAGGGAACGGACAATGAGCAGTTCTTC. The chain carries TRBV28 and TRBJ2-1, with D perhaps matching TRBD1 (5 bases). This CDR3 has 14 amino acids. Per the germline V gene, CDR1 is MDHEN and CDR2 is SYDVKM. Trimming removed 4 bases from V and 5 bases from J, with 12 bases in between.